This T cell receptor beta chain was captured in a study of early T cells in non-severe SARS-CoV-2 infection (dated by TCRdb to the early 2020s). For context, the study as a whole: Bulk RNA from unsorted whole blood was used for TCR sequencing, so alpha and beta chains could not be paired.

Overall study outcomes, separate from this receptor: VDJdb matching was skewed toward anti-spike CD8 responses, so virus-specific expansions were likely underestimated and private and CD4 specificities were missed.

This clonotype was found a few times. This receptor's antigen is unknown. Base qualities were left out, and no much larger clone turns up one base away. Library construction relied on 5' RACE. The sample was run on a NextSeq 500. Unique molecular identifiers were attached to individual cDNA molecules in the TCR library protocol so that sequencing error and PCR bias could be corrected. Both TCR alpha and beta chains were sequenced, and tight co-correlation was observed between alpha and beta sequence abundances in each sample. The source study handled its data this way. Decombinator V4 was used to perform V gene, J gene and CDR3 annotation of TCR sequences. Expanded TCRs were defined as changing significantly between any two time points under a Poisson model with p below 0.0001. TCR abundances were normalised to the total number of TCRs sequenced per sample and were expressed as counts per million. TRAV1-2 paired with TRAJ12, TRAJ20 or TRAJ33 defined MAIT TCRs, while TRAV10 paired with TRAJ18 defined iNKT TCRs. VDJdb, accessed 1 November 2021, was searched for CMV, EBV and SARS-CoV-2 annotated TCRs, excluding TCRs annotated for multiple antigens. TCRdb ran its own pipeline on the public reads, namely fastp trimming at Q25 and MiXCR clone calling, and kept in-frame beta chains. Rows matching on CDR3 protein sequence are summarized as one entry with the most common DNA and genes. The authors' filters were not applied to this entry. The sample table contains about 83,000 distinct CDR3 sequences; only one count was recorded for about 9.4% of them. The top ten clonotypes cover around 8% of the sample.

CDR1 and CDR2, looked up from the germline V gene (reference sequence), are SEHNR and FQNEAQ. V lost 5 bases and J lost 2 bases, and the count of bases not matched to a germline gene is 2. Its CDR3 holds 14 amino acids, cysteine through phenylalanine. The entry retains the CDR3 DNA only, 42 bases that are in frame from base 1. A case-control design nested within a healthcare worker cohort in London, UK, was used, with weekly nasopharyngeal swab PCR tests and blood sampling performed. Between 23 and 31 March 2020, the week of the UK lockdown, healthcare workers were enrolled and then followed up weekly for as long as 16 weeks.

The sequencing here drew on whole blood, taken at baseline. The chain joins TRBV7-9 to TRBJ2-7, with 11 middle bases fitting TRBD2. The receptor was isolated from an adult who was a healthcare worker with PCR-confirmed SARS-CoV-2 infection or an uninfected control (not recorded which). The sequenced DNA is TGTGCCAGCAGCATTAGCGGGAGGGCCTACGAGCAGTACTTC. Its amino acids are CASSISGRAYEQYF.